This TCR beta chain appears in the sequencing data of a study of radiation and T cells in renal cell carcinoma (dated by TCRdb to the early 2020s). Broadly, across the study: A total of 53 samples underwent TCR beta sequencing, made up of about 26 tumors and around 27 peripheral blood samples. The final blood draw took place at 4 weeks after radiation, the same time as nephrectomy. In the roughly 54 samples combined, about 4 million unique CDR3 nucleotide sequences were found, encoding roughly 2.5 million unique CDR3 amino acid sequences.

The study at large found these results: Because pretreatment tumor biopsies were not available, the study could not determine whether clonotypes were already present within the tumor at baseline. In blood, the top tumor clonotypes increased from baseline to 2 weeks after radiation and then shrank by 4 weeks, which suggests a temporary expansion of tumor-resident clones. Dynamics of the blood repertoire were not tracked past 4 weeks after treatment. With a single-armed trial design, the study had no way to address how radiation dose or scheduling affects the TCR repertoire.

TCR beta libraries were generated from genomic DNA with the immunoSEQ kit, following the manufacturer's recommendations. To prepare libraries, a first multiplex PCR with proprietary primers was run, followed by a second PCR that added unique barcodes, and a bead cleanup was done after each round. Each sample batch included a kit-provided positive control reaction and a negative control reaction. The final libraries underwent checking on an Agilent 4200 TapeStation D1000 ScreenTape, volumetric pooling, and quantification by qPCR. Sequencing was performed on an Illumina NextSeq500 using a MidOutput 150-cycle cartridge, with 156 Read1 cycles, 15 Index1 cycles, and the kit custom primers. The pooled library was loaded at 1.0 pM with roughly 19% PhiX control spiked in. Per the original workflow: The vendor-processed data were analyzed in R, and a clonotype was defined as all T cells that share the same CDR3 nucleotide sequence. In the clone abundance analyses, frequencies were normalized to the 10,000 most abundant clones in each sample. Public T cell clones, which averaged fewer than five per sample, were excluded before analysis. A difference in abundance of at least 32-fold between compartments was used to define tumor-enriched and baseline blood-enriched clonotypes. Clonotypes expanded or contracted between blood time points were identified with a beta-binomial differential abundance model. Tumor-blood repertoire similarity was measured with the Baroni-Urbani and Buser coefficient, and groups were compared using two-tailed Wilcoxon tests in R. This immuneACCESS table, as held by TCRdb, lists in-frame sequences with V and J called but not all clones. Of the missing ones, under half trace to an unresolved V gene in checked studies; the others have no known cause. D and trimming were read from the DNA, whereas the V and J calls and clone size are those reported in that table. The table for this sample lists about 77,000 clones; over 80% of them were counted only once. More than 2% of the sample is taken by the ten largest.

As for this clone: Its target antigen remains unknown. Base-call qualities are not available, and no considerably larger clone is one nucleotide away.

Read against the paper, the sample's time point label means: blood 4 weeks post-SBRT, at nephrectomy. According to the study, the label for this sample's treatment or condition signals: 15 Gy SBRT to primary tumor, nephrectomy 4 weeks later. The samples were drawn from a clinical trial, where primary renal cell carcinomas were treated with 15 Gy of stereotactic body radiation therapy and then removed by nephrectomy 4 weeks afterward. To track tumor-enriched clonotypes, serial peripheral blood was sampled from radiation-treated patients at baseline and at 2 weeks and 4 weeks after SBRT. All patients had renal cell carcinoma with clear cell pathology. The QIAamp DNA Blood Mini Kit (Qiagen) was used to prepare genomic DNA for TCR sequencing. The analyses included only samples that passed all quality control checks. V loses 2 bases of germline sequence and J loses 6 bases, and the interval between the two ends is 9 bases. CDR1 MNHNS and CDR2 SASEGT are derived from the germline V gene. From the cysteine up to the phenylalanine, the CDR3 has a length of 13 residues. Only the CDR3 region is kept as DNA, spanning 39 bases read in frame from base 1.

The sequence is built from TRBV6-1 and TRBJ2-3, with the D gene not clear enough to name. This clonotype was sampled from a woman aged 55 to 70 with renal cell carcinoma. The sample in question was blood, obtained from a patient whose treatment included radiotherapy and nephrectomy. Here is the DNA: TGTGCCAGCAGTGAAAGGGAACGGGATACGCAGTATTTT. This yields the protein CASSERERDTQYF.